The text below deals with one T cell receptor (beta chain). In the same sample, other DNA sequences code for this CDR3. These data come from a study of shared clonotypes between healthy human individuals. V was pared by 4 bases and J by 2 bases, with 6 bases between. Germline values: CDR1 SGHRS, CDR2 YFSETQ. There are 12 residues in the CDR3. Profiling relied on immunoSEQ multiplex PCR, and the TCRdb table lists in-frame clones only, not all of them. In the table there are roughly 2 million clones, roughly 95% of which are singletons. The chain couples TRBV5-1 to TRBJ2-5; D not certain. The source material was naive CD4+ T cells sorted from blood. Subset noted: CD45RA+ positively selected. The sequence was collected from a man between 18 and 29 years old in good health. CDR3 loop: CASSASQETQYF. In DNA, the CDR3 is TGCGCCAGCAGCGCGTCACAAGAGACCCAGTACTTC.